The next 12 T cell receptor beta chains were all read from a single sample in a study of regulatory T cells in long-lasting Graves disease. Time point reported: persistent/refractory GD, antithyroid drugs over 5 years with positive TRAb. Extracted PBMC RNA gave rise to the TCR library. Investigators prepared the TCR beta libraries by applying iRepertoire HTBI primers and Arm-PCR of CDR3 regions. TCRdb called the multiplex PCR reads again in MiXCR, with one record for every CDR3 protein. This sample yields around 460,000 distinct CDR3 sequences, of which approximately 22% are seen a single time; roughly 14% belongs to the top ten. The input for sequencing was peripheral blood mononuclear cells (PBMCs), taken when the disease was refractory, from a patient treated with antithyroid drugs. These receptors came from a female donor with Graves disease.

The sample holds a few counts of this clonotype. The chain employs TRBV20-1 and TRBJ1-6; D is unclear. CDR1 DFQATT and CDR2 SNEGSKA come from the germline V gene (reference sequence). V was shortened by 1 base and J by 2 bases, with 9 bases between the two germline ends. The CDR3 totals 15 residues. This CDR3 is CSARGAGTYNSPLHF. The CDR3 DNA sequence: TGCAGTGCTAGAGGGGCAGGAACCTATAATTCACCCCTCCACTTT.

This chain joins TRBV7-9 and TRBJ2-3, with D tentatively TRBD1 or TRBD2 (5 bases each). V was pared by 1 base and J by 5 bases, with 13 bases between. Germline V gene sequence: CDR1 SEHNR, CDR2 FQNEAQ (reference sequence). The CDR3 has 15 residues. The CDR3: CASSLEGRPQDTQYF. Here the CDR3 DNA reads TGTGCCAGCAGCTTAGAGGGACGGCCTCAAGATACGCAGTATTTT.

Regarding this clonotype: A much larger clonotype is one base distant, so this may be a read error. This rearrangement joins TRBV6-1 to TRBJ2-7; 8 bases line up with TRBD1. This CDR3 comprises 13 residues. With 6 bases clipped from V and 5 bases from J, the junction kept 6 bases outside the gene matches. The V gene's germline CDR1 is MNHNS and CDR2 SASEGT. The CDR3 DNA reads TGTGCCAGCAGGGGACAGGAGGGGCACGAGCAGTACTTC. Protein sequence: CASRGQEGHEQYF.

About this clonotype itself: Relative to the germline gene, one junction end is altered; a read error may explain this. The rearrangement uses TRBV4-1 and TRBJ2-2; possibly TRBD1 for D (7 bases). CDR3 length: 17 amino acids. Germline CDR1 is MGHRA and CDR2 is YSYEKL. CDR3 region: CASSQDRGTDRGGELVF. CDR3 nucleotide sequence: TGCGCCAGCAGCCAAGATCGTGGGACAGACCGTGGAGGGGAGCTGGTTTTT.

The chain uses TRBV5-5 and TRBJ2-7; 9 bases align to TRBD1. This CDR3 has 14 residues. Per the germline V gene, CDR1 is SGHKS and CDR2 is YYEKEE (reference sequence). V shed 9 bases, J shed 5 bases, and the junction held 12 bases outside the gene matches. In nucleotides, the CDR3 is TGTGCCACCGAACGGCCGGGACAGGGTGACGAGCAGTACTTC. It translates to CATERPGQGDEQYF.

There are a few counts of this clonotype. The CDR3 is CASSQNQDNSPLHF. The CDR3 region has the DNA TGTGCCAGCAGCCAAAACCAGGATAATTCACCCCTCCACTTT. This chain connects TRBV4-2 to TRBJ1-6; D is unclear. CDR1 and CDR2 (germline): LGHNA, YNFKEQ. The length of the CDR3 is 14 residues. Between the trimmed V and J ends, which lost 2 bases and 5 bases, there was a span of 7 bases.

V usage is TRBV28 and J usage is TRBJ2-1; D may be TRBD2 (7 bases). V lost 4 bases and J 1 base, leaving 14 bases between the germline ends. Germline loops: CDR1 MDHEN, CDR2 SYDVKM. The CDR3 sequence is 16 residues long. The CDR3 protein is CASSSPGGQSYNEQFF. DNA of the CDR3: TGTGCCAGCAGTTCTCCGGGGGGCCAATCCTACAATGAGCAGTTCTTC.

The gene calls are TRBV5-1 and TRBJ2-7; D is possibly TRBD1 or TRBD2 (6 bases each). This CDR3 contains 15 residues. Trimming removed 0 bases from V and 5 bases from J, with 15 bases in between. CDR1 is SGHRS and CDR2 is YFSETQ in the germline V gene. For the CDR3, the DNA is TGCGCCAGCAGCTTGGAGGGGGGCGCAGTCAACGAGCAGTACTTC. Translated: CASSLEGGAVNEQYF.

Turning to this clonotype: A read error is possible here, since a much larger clone lies one base away. The chain carries TRBV9 and TRBJ1-5; a weak D match, TRBD1 (6 bases). The germline V gene has CDR1 SGDLS and CDR2 YYNGEE. Trimming took 3 bases from V and 0 from J, leaving 7 bases between them. The CDR3 contains 14 residues. The CDR3 DNA is TGTGCCAGCAGCGGGACAGATAGCAATCAGCCCCAGCATTTT. This sequence encodes CASSGTDSNQPQHF.

Details on this clonotype: A read error may be the cause here, since a much bigger clone is one base away. The chain combines TRBV6-5 with TRBJ1-4; D ambiguous. The CDR3 totals 16 residues. Germline V gives CDR1 MNHEY, CDR2 SVGAGI. V was pared by 4 bases and J by 8 bases, with 20 bases between. The CDR3 bases are TGTGCCAGCAGTTCAGCCGACCCTTCAGAAGGGGAAAAACTGTTTTTT. Protein sequence: CASSSADPSEGEKLFF.

This clonotype has at least ten counts. V and J are TRBV7-8 and TRBJ2-2, with D tentatively TRBD2 (7 bases). Germline V CDR1 and CDR2: SGHVS, FQNEAQ. This CDR3 has 19 amino acids. V gave up 0 bases and J gave up 1 base, with 18 bases separating them. CDR3 loop: CASSLAPHMRGGNTGELFF. The DNA of the CDR3 is TGTGCCAGCAGCTTAGCCCCCCATATGAGGGGGGGGAACACCGGGGAGCTGTTTTTT.

Turning to this clonotype: At one boundary the junction diverges from the germline segment, which might be a read error. The chain has TRBV27 and TRBJ1-1, with D possibly TRBD1 on 6 matching bases. The CDR3 has 14 amino acids. The germline CDR1 and CDR2 sequences are MNHEY and SMNVEV (reference sequence). CDR3 sequence reads: CASSWGLGGTEALF. The CDR3 DNA reads as TGTGCCAGCAGTTGGGGACTCGGGGGCACTGAAGCTCTCTTT.